This T cell receptor beta chain was obtained from a study of T cells in Graves' hyperthyroidism and ophthalmopathy. The table lists this clonotype with a few counts. The antigen is undetermined. What was amplified from RNA transcripts were TCR beta CDR3 regions. The TCR CDR3 first-round RT-PCR relied on the HTBI primer set. MiXCR was run by TCRdb on the multiplex PCR reads, yielding one entry per CDR3 protein. The sample lists roughly 500,000 distinct CDR3 sequences, about 15% occurring once. Overall study findings and caveats: Within blood appeared most thyroid clonotypes that had expanded above 0.001.

This CDR3 comprises 15 residues. Looked up from germline, CDR1 is MDHEN and CDR2 is SYDVKM. The V segment lost 5 bases and the J segment 3 bases; nucleotides outside the gene matches: 0. Uncontrolled infection, other autoimmune disease, pregnancy or lactation barred patients from enrollment. This rearrangement joins TRBV28 to TRBJ2-2; 13 nucleotides agree with TRBD2. This sequence originates from a young woman with Graves' ophthalmopathy. The sequenced sample consisted of blood. CDR3 nucleotides: TGTGCCAGCAGTACTAGCGGGAGGGACACCGGGGAGCTGTTTTTT. Its translation is CASSTSGRDTGELFF. Variable domain in full (rest from reference TRBV28 and TRBJ2-2): DVKVTQSSRYLVKRTGEKVFLECVQDMDHENMFWYRQDPGLGLRLIYFSYDVKMKEKGDIPEGYSVSREKKERFSLILESASTNQTSMYLCASSTSGRDTGELFFGEGSRLTVL.